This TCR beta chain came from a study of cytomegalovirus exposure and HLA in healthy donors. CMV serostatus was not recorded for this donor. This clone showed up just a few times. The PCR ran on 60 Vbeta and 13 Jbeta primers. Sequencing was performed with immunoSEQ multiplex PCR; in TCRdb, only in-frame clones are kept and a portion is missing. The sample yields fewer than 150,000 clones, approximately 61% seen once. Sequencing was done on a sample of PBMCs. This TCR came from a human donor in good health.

The CDR3 here is CASSTDREAFF. The DNA of the CDR3 is TGTGCCAGCAGCACGGACAGGGAAGCTTTCTTT. The V call is TRBV6-6, the J call TRBJ1-1, with 7 bases matching TRBD1. The CDR3 is made up of 11 amino acids. The germline CDR1 and CDR2 sequences are MNHNY and SVGAGI (reference sequence). Trimming removed 6 bases from V and 8 bases from J; junction bases left unmatched: 3.